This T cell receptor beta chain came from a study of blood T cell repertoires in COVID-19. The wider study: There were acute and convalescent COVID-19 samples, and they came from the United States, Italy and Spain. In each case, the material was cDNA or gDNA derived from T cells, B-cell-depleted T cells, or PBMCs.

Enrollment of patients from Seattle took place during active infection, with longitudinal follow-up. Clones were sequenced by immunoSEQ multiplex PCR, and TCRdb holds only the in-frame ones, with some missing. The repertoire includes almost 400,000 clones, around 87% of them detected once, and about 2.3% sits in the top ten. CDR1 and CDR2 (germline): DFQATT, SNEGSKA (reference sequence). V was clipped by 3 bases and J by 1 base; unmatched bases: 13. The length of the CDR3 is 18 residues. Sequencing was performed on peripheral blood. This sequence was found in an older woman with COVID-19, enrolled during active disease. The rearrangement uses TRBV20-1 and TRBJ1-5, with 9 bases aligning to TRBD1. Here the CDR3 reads CSASRPLWTGESNQPQHF. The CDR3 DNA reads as TGCAGTGCTAGTCGACCGCTGTGGACAGGGGAGAGCAATCAGCCCCAGCATTTT.